This entry lists 15 T cell receptor beta chains sequenced from one sample in a study of shared clonotypes between healthy human individuals. CD45RO-negative, CCR7-positively selected cells formed the naive CD8 fraction, excluding terminally differentiated effector memory CD45RA+ cells. Assay: immunoSEQ multiplex PCR; the TCRdb copy retains only in-frame clones and omits some. The sample yields approximately 600,000 clones, around 95% seen once. Material: naive CD8+ T cells sorted from blood. These receptors all come from a woman aged 25 to 39 in good health.

This chain joins TRBV4-1 and TRBJ2-7; D gene unclear. Trimming took 4 bases from V and 2 from J, leaving 12 bases between them. The CDR3 spans 14 residues. The germline gives CDR1 MGHRA, CDR2 YSYEKL. Written as DNA, the CDR3 is TGCGCCAGCAGCCTAAGGGTGAGCGCCTACGAGCAGTACTTC. Protein: CASSLRVSAYEQYF.

A single count supports this clone. The genes are TRBV27 and TRBJ2-1, with 7 nucleotides matching TRBD1. This CDR3 comprises 14 residues. The J segment lost 6 bases and the V segment lost 10 bases, leaving 12 bases of the junction unmatched. Germline V gives CDR1 MNHEY, CDR2 SMNVEV (reference sequence). CDR3: CATMIIGTVNEQFF. In DNA form, the CDR3 reads TGTGCCACCATGATAATCGGGACAGTCAATGAGCAGTTCTTC.

V and J are TRBV4-1 and TRBJ2-3; the D gene is possibly TRBD2 (7 bases). In germline, CDR1 is MGHRA, CDR2 YSYEKL. The germline V and J ends were trimmed by 5 bases and 0 bases, with 15 bases remaining between them. The CDR3 runs to 16 residues. The CDR3 DNA is TGCGCCAGCAGCAACATAGGGGGGGGTAGCACAGATACGCAGTATTTT. Translating it yields CASSNIGGGSTDTQYF.

Of note for this clone: Other DNA variants within this sample encode the same CDR3. This chain joins TRBV5-4 and TRBJ2-5; D uncertain. The CDR3 length is 13 residues. Between the trimmed V and J ends, which lost 2 bases and 2 bases, there was a span of 7 bases. Germline V gene sequence: CDR1 SGHNT, CDR2 YYREEE (reference sequence). The CDR3 coding sequence is TGTGCCAGCAGCTTCGAGAGTCAAGAGACCCAGTACTTC. Translation: CASSFESQETQYF.

This clone occurred once. This specimen includes other DNA sequences encoding the same CDR3. The chain joins TRBV30 to TRBJ2-1, with a possible D match to TRBD2 (5 bases). Looked up from germline, CDR1 is GTSNPN and CDR2 is SVGIG (reference sequence). V was clipped by 0 bases and J by 1 base, with 7 bases between them. The CDR3 runs 14 residues. CDR3 amino acids: CAWSVGGSYNEQFF. The CDR3 DNA reads as TGTGCCTGGAGTGTCGGCGGGTCCTACAATGAGCAGTTCTTC.

The chain uses TRBV4-1 and TRBJ2-3; D remains ambiguous. The V gene's germline CDR1 is MGHRA and CDR2 YSYEKL. The CDR3 length is 12 residues. Trimming removed 1 base from V and 12 bases from J, with 11 bases in between. CDR3 coding DNA: TGCGCCAGCAGCCAAGTTCCCCCTTATCAGTATTTT. Protein: CASSQVPPYQYF.

The rearrangement links TRBV9 to TRBJ2-7; TRBD1 agrees at 7 bases. Germline values: CDR1 SGDLS, CDR2 YYNGEE. There are 13 residues in the CDR3. V was pared by 3 bases and J by 3 bases, with 3 bases of the junction left unmatched. CDR3 DNA sequence: TGTGCCAGCAGCGCCGGGACAGACTACGAGCAGTACTTC. This gives the protein CASSAGTDYEQYF. Using reference TRBV9 and TRBJ2-7 for the parts outside the CDR3, the full variable domain is DSGVTQTPKHLITATGQRVTLRCSPRSGDLSVYWYQQSLDQGLQFLIQYYNGEERAKGNILERFSAQQFPDLHSELNLSSLELGDSALYFCASSAGTDYEQYFGPGTRLTVT.

This rearrangement joins TRBV4-1 to TRBJ2-3; 7 nucleotides align to TRBD2. The junction had 16 bases not matched to a gene; V was cut back by 4 bases and J by 6 bases. CDR1 is MGHRA and CDR2 is YSYEKL in the germline V gene. The CDR3 extends over 17 amino acids. CDR3 amino acids: CASSPLPSGRGVDTQYF. DNA of the CDR3: TGCGCCAGCAGCCCCCTTCCTAGCGGAAGAGGGGTCGATACGCAGTATTTT.

The chain is built from TRBV27 and TRBJ2-3; D is perhaps TRBD1 (6 bases). Germline loops: CDR1 MNHEY, CDR2 SMNVEV (reference sequence). This CDR3 has 16 residues. V lost 6 bases and J 3 bases, leaving 19 bases between the germline ends. CDR3 DNA: TGTGCCAGCAGCAGACCACAGGGACGGAAAACAGATACGCAGTATTTT. Protein sequence: CASSRPQGRKTDTQYF.

Only one count was recorded for this clone. The CDR3 sequence is CASSPQGARTEAFF. The CDR3 coding sequence is TGTGCCAGCAGCCCACAGGGGGCTAGGACTGAAGCTTTCTTT. This chain links TRBV13 with TRBJ1-1, with TRBD1 identical over 9 bases. CDR1 and CDR2 (germline): PRHDT, FYEKMQ (reference sequence). Trimming at V came to 5 bases and at J to 5 bases, leaving 6 bases not matched to a gene. This CDR3 has 14 amino acids. The full variable domain, rest sourced from reference TRBV13 and TRBJ1-1, is AAGVIQSPRHLIKEKRETATLKCYPIPRHDTVYWYQQGPGQDPQFLISFYEKMQSDKGSIPDRFSAQQFSDYHSELNMSSLELGDSALYFCASSPQGARTEAFFGQGTRLTVV.

The rearrangement uses TRBV28 and TRBJ2-7, with a possible D match to TRBD1 (5 bases). The CDR3 has 14 residues. Trimming pared 4 bases from V and 2 bases from J, leaving 12 bases between. Germline V CDR1 and CDR2: MDHEN, SYDVKM. DNA for the CDR3: TGTGCCAGCAGTTCCAACAGGCAGACCTACGAGCAGTACTTC. Translated, it gives CASSSNRQTYEQYF.

The chain carries TRBV28 and TRBJ1-6; D gene uncertain. The CDR3 runs 15 residues. Deletions cut 2 bases from V and 0 bases from J, with 5 bases between. From germline, CDR1 is MDHEN and CDR2 SYDVKM. The CDR3 is CASSLESSYNSPLHF. CDR3 DNA sequence: TGTGCCAGCAGTTTAGAGAGCTCCTATAATTCACCCCTCCACTTT.

The rearrangement uses TRBV27 and TRBJ1-2; D may be TRBD1 (6 bases). The CDR3 contains 14 residues. The germline CDR1 and CDR2 sequences are MNHEY and SMNVEV (reference sequence). The V gene lost 4 bases and the J gene lost 5 bases, with 14 bases spanning the gap. In DNA, the CDR3 is TGTGCCAGCAGTTGGGGTGAAGGGGGATATGGCTACACCTTC. The encoded protein is CASSWGEGGYGYTF.

The chain links TRBV28 to TRBJ1-1, with D possibly being TRBD1 (5 bases). Germline V lookup: CDR1 MDHEN, CDR2 SYDVKM. The CDR3 is 13 residues long. V was clipped by 3 bases and J by 8 bases, with 13 bases between them. The CDR3 DNA is TGTGCCAGCAGTTTTTTTATTCGGGGGGAAGCTTTCTTT. It specifies CASSFFIRGEAFF.

J is TRBJ1-4 and V is TRBV6-4; D remains unclear. The V and J ends lost 2 bases and 2 bases respectively, with 6 bases between them. Germline V gene data show CDR1 as MRHNA and CDR2 as SNTAGT. The CDR3 consists of 14 residues. In nucleotides, the CDR3 is TGTGCCAGCAGTGACAGGTTGACTAATGAAAAACTGTTTTTT. Amino acid sequence: CASSDRLTNEKLFF.